The sequence of this T cell receptor (beta chain) was determined in a study of response to subunit inactivated influenza vaccine. Findings of the study overall: Each seasonal flu vaccination may recruit only limited new T cells, authors suggested.

This CDR3 contains 18 residues. Germline V gene lookup returns CDR1 SGHAT and CDR2 FQNNGV. Trimming took 2 bases from V and 8 from J, leaving 26 bases between them. TCRdb fed the RT-PCR reads into MiXCR, producing one record per CDR3 protein. This table holds 500,000 or so distinct CDR3 sequences, more than 15% found once. This clonotype was detected only a few times. Its antigen is as yet unknown. The material sequenced was CD4+ T cells sorted from PBMCs, taken 23 months after vaccination. The clonotype comes from a man between 50 and 70 years old who received an inactivated influenza vaccine. The genes are TRBV11-2 and TRBJ2-3; tentative D call: TRBD1 (6 bases). CDR3 nucleotides: TGTGCCAGCAGCTTATATGTGGTTGGGGGCCCTAGGTTGAGTACGCAGTATTTT. It translates to CASSLYVVGGPRLSTQYF.